The clone carrying this T cell receptor (beta chain) was picked up many times. Its antigen is not identified. The data belong to a study of regulatory T cells in long-lasting Graves disease. The wider study: Over 5 years of antithyroid drugs with positive TSH receptor antibodies was taken to mean persistent Graves' disease.

Time point denoted: persistent/refractory GD, antithyroid drugs over 5 years with positive TRAb. PBMC-derived RNA was used for the TCR library. Those enrolled as patients came out of an endocrinology department in Xi'an, China. V lost 3 bases and J lost 4, with 24 bases in between. This CDR3 is 18 amino acids long. CDR1 and CDR2 (germline): MNHNS, SASEGT. Overall study results and limits: There were preferences for TRBV28, TRBJ1-2 and TRBJ2-5 in persistent disease. Samples came from peripheral blood alone, without thyroid tissue.

Through Arm-PCR of CDR3 regions and iRepertoire HTBI primers, TCR beta libraries were built. TCRdb passed the multiplex PCR reads through MiXCR, listing each CDR3 protein once. In the table there are roughly 700,000 distinct CDR3 sequences, roughly 30% of which are singletons. The input for sequencing was peripheral blood mononuclear cells (PBMCs), taken when the disease was refractory, from a patient treated with antithyroid drugs. This rearrangement joins TRBV6-1 to TRBJ1-2; a possible D gene is TRBD1 (6 bases). The receptor's source is a female donor with Graves disease. For the CDR3, the DNA is TGTGCCAGCAGTGAGCTTGGGGGGCACCGGACAGCCACCTATGGCTACACCTTC. Translating gives CASSELGGHRTATYGYTF.